These 9 T cell receptor beta chains share one sample of origin, sequenced in a study of control samples from healthy donors and cancer patients. Here immunoSEQ multiplex PCR was the method, and the copy in TCRdb shows in-frame clones only, minus some. The data hold under 100,000 clones, with 85% to 90% observed a single time. The sample was PBMCs. All receptors come from a woman aged 45 to 65 with colorectal cancer.

V gene TRBV7-2 combines with J gene TRBJ1-2; 8 nucleotides line up with TRBD1. Germline V gives CDR1 SGHTA, CDR2 FQGNSA. The CDR3 spans 17 residues. The V gene end was trimmed by 3 bases and the J gene end by 4 bases; junction bases not matched to a gene: 13. The CDR3: CASSFRQGTMLGYGYTF. The CDR3 DNA follows: TGTGCCAGCAGCTTCCGACAGGGGACTATGTTGGGCTATGGCTACACCTTC.

The chain carries TRBV5-8 and TRBJ1-2, with D possibly being TRBD1 (5 bases). With 0 bases removed from V and 6 bases from J, the gap between germline ends came to 9 bases. Germline V gene lookup returns CDR1 SGHTS and CDR2 YDEGEE. The CDR3 is 13 amino acids. The CDR3 spells CASSLERDHGYTF. In DNA, the CDR3 is TGTGCCAGCAGCTTGGAGAGGGACCATGGCTACACCTTC.

V is TRBV9 and J is TRBJ1-3, with D uncertain. The germline V and J ends were trimmed by 0 bases and 4 bases, with 11 bases remaining between them. Germline V gives CDR1 SGDLS, CDR2 YYNGEE. This CDR3 is built from 15 residues. The CDR3 DNA sequence: TGTGCCAGCAGCGTAGATATGGGGTTAGGAAACACCATATATTTT. It yields the protein CASSVDMGLGNTIYF.

The rearrangement uses TRBV6-2 or TRBV6-3 and TRBJ2-7; the D is unclear. The CDR3 is 13 amino acids. Germline V gives CDR1 MNHEY, CDR2 SVGEGT. Deletions cut 4 bases from V and 4 bases from J, with 11 bases between. The CDR3 DNA reads TGTGCCAGCAGTTGGGGAATGCCTTACGAGCAGTACGTC. Protein sequence: CASSWGMPYEQYV.

This chain uses TRBV5-1 with TRBJ2-2; D might be TRBD2 (6 bases). V gave up 4 bases and J gave up 7 bases, with 17 bases separating them. Germline V gene sequence: CDR1 SGHRS, CDR2 YFSETQ. The CDR3 is 15 residues long. CDR3 amino acids: CASSGGSRGDGELFF. The CDR3, as DNA: TGCGCCAGCAGCGGGGGGTCAAGGGGAGACGGGGAGCTGTTTTTT.

J is TRBJ1-1 and V is TRBV10-1; TRBD1 is a possible D gene (5 bases). This CDR3 has 13 residues. Germline CDR1 reads WNHNN; CDR2 reads SYGVQD (reference sequence). V lost 0 bases and J 11 bases, leaving 13 bases between the germline ends. The CDR3 region is CASSESGGGAAFF. The CDR3 region has the DNA TGCGCCAGCAGTGAGTCCGGAGGAGGGGCGGCTTTCTTT.

The chain combines TRBV6-2 or TRBV6-3 with TRBJ2-6, with TRBD1 identical over 9 bases. The CDR3 sequence is 19 residues long. CDR1 and CDR2 (germline): MNHEY, SVGEGT. V shed 7 bases and J 4 bases; nucleotides not matched to a gene: 17. CDR3 sequence: CASTPGQGRGNAGANVLTF. Written as DNA, the CDR3 is TGTGCCAGCACCCCCGGACAGGGGCGAGGTAATGCCGGGGCCAACGTCCTGACTTTC.

The J gene is TRBJ1-1, the V gene TRBV28; TRBD1 is a possible D gene (6 bases). Trimming pared 11 bases from V and 1 base from J, leaving 14 bases between. There are 13 residues in the CDR3. Germline V lookup: CDR1 MDHEN, CDR2 SYDVKM. In DNA form, the CDR3 reads TGTGCCGGGGTCCAGACAGGGAACACTGAAGCTTTCTTT. Amino acid sequence: CAGVQTGNTEAFF. The variable domain in full, completed from reference TRBV28 and TRBJ1-1, reads DVKVTQSSRYLVKRTGEKVFLECVQDMDHENMFWYRQDPGLGLRLIYFSYDVKMKEKGDIPEGYSVSREKKERFSLILESASTNQTSMYLCAGVQTGNTEAFFGQGTRLTVV.

The V and J genes are TRBV4-3 and TRBJ2-1; D may be TRBD2 (5 bases). In germline, CDR1 is LGHNA, CDR2 YSLEER. This CDR3 contains 16 residues. Trimming shortened V by 0 bases and J by 2 bases, and 11 bases separated the two germline ends. For the CDR3, the DNA is TGCGCCAGCAGCCAAGATAGTGCGGGTACCTACAATGAGCAGTTCTTC. It is translated as CASSQDSAGTYNEQFF.